The entry below describes one T cell receptor beta chain. Its antigen is undetermined. Some clones are missing from TCRdb's copy, which holds only in-frame ones; the method was immunoSEQ multiplex PCR. The sample lists more than 75,000 clones, about four fifths occurring once. CDR1 and CDR2 (germline): SGHRS, YFSETQ. V lost 0 bases and J lost 0, with 7 bases in between. The CDR3 length is 15 residues. The record originates from a study of radiotherapy plus CTLA-4 blockade in lung cancer. The overall study: Disease control was seen in approximately 29% of patients, objective responses in 15% to 20%.

Study-wide findings and caveats: Per reports, early blood T cell clone dynamics, plus interferon-beta, forecast response most strongly.

The chain is built from TRBV5-1 and TRBJ2-1; D not resolved. The clonotype originates from a human donor with non-small cell lung cancer who had a partial response to radiotherapy plus ipilimumab. Some clones in this sample may be carry-over from other donors' samples. The sequenced sample was peripheral blood, obtained from a patient treated with radiotherapy plus ipilimumab. CDR3 DNA: TGCGCCAGCAGCTTGGACGGTAGCTCCTACAATGAGCAGTTCTTC. This sequence encodes CASSLDGSSYNEQFF.